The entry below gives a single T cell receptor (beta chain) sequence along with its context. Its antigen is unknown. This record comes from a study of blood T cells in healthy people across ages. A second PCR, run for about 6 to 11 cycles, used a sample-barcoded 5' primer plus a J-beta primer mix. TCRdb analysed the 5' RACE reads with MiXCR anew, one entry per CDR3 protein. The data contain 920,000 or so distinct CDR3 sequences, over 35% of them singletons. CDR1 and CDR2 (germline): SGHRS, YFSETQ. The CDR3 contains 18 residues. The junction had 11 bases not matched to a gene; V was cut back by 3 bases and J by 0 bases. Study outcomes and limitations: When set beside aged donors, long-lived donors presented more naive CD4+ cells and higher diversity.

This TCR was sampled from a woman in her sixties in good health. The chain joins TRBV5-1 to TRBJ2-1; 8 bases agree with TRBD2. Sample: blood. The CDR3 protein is CASSSMASGPSSYNEQFF. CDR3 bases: TGCGCCAGCAGCTCGATGGCTAGCGGGCCGAGCTCCTACAATGAGCAGTTCTTC.